This TCR beta chain stems from a study of PD-1 blockade in classical Hodgkin lymphoma. Looking at the study overall: Administration of nivolumab to patients was at 3 mg/kg intravenously every 2 weeks.

Deletions cut 7 bases from V and 5 bases from J, with 9 bases between. The length of the CDR3 is 12 residues. The germline V gene has CDR1 SNHLY and CDR2 FYNNEI. Here immunoSEQ multiplex PCR was the method, and the copy in TCRdb shows in-frame clones only, minus some. Of tens of thousands of clones listed, approximately 92% were seen once; the top ten hold roughly 10%. Each patient relapsed following autologous stem cell transplantation, and prior brentuximab vedotin exposure differed. V and J are TRBV2 and TRBJ1-5; the D gene is possibly TRBD1 (5 bases). Sequenced material: peripheral blood mononuclear cells (PBMCs), taken before the second cycle of nivolumab. This sequence was found in a human donor with classical Hodgkin lymphoma. This chain's CDR3 is CASTRGYQPQHF. CDR3 in DNA: TGTGCCAGCACTCGGGGGTATCAGCCCCAGCATTTT.